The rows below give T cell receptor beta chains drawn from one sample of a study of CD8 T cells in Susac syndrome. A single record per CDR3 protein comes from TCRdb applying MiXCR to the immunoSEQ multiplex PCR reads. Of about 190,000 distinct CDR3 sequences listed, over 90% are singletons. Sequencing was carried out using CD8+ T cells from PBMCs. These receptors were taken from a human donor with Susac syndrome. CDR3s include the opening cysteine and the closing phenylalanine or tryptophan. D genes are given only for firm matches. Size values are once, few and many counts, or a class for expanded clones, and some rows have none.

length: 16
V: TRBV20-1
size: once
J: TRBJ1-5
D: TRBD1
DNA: TGCAGTGCTAGGGAACAGGGGGCTCGGGGGAATCAGCCCCAGCATTTT
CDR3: CSAREQGARGNQPQHF

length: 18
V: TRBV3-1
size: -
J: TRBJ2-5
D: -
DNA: TGTGCCAGCAGCCAAATCAACGAAAAGGGACCGAGGGAAGAGACCCAGTACTTC
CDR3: CASSQINEKGPREETQYF

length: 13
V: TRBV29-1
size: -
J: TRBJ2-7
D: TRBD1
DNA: TGCAGCGTTGGGGACAGGGGTTGGGACGAGCAGTACTTC
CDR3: CSVGDRGWDEQYF

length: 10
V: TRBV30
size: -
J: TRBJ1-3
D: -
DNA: TGTGCCTGGAGGGGAGCCACCATATATTTT
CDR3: CAWRGATIYF

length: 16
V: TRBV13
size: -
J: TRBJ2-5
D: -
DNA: TGTGCCAGCAGCTTAGAATCGGCTGGAGTAACAGGGACCCAGTACTTC
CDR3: CASSLESAGVTGTQYF

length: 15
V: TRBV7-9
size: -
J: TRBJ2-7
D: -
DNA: TGTGCCAGCAGCCTAACCGACAGGCTCTCCTACGAGCAGTACTTC
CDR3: CASSLTDRLSYEQYF

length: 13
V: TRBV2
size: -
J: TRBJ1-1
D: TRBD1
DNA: TGTGCCAGCAGGGACAGGGGGCGAACTGAAGCTTTCTTT
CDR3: CASRDRGRTEAFF

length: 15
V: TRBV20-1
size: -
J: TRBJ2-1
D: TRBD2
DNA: TGCAGTGCTAGAGTCAGCGGGAGGACCTACAATGAGCAGTTCTTC
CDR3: CSARVSGRTYNEQFF

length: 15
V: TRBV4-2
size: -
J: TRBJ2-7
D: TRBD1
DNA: TGTGCCAGCAGCCTGCTACCGGGACAGAGATACGAGCAGTACTTC
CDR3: CASSLLPGQRYEQYF

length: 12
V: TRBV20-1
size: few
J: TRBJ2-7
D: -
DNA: TGCAGTGCCAATGACAGACCCTACGAGCAGTACTTC
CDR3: CSANDRPYEQYF

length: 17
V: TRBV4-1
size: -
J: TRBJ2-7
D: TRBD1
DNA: TGCGCCAGCAGCCCGCCGCATGGGACAGGGCAAACCTACGAGCAGTACTTC
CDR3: CASSPPHGTGQTYEQYF

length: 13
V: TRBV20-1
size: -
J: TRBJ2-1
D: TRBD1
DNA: TGCAGTGCTAGGAAACAGGGGGCCTATGAGCAGTTCTTC
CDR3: CSARKQGAYEQFF

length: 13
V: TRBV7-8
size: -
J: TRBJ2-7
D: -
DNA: TGTGCCAGCAGCTACGGCCGAACAGGGGAGCAGTACTTC
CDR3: CASSYGRTGEQYF

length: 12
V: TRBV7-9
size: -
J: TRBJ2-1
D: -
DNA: TGTGCCAGCAGCGCCGGAACGAATGAGCAGTTCTTC
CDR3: CASSAGTNEQFF

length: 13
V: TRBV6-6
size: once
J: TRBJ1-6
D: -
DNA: TGTGCCAGCAGTTATAACAGCAATTCACCCCTCCACTTT
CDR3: CASSYNSNSPLHF

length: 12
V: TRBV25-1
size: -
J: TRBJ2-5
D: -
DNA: TGTGCCAGCAGTGATAGTAGGGAGACCCAGTACTTC
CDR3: CASSDSRETQYF

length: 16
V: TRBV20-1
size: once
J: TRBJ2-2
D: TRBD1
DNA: TGCAGTGCTAGAACCGGGACAGGGGCGAACACCGGGGAGCTGTTTTTT
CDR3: CSARTGTGANTGELFF

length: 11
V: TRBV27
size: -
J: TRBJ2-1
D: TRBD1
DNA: TGTGCCAGCATCGACAGGGCTGAGCAGTTCTTC
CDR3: CASIDRAEQFF

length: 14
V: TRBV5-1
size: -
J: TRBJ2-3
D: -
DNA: TGCGCCAGCAGCTTAGCGGCCTCCACAGATACGCAGTATTTT
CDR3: CASSLAASTDTQYF

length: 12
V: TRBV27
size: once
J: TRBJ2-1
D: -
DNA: TGTGCCAGCAGTAGGCCTTACAATGAGCAGTTCTTC
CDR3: CASSRPYNEQFF